A selection of T cell receptor beta chains follows, all from one sample in a study of blood T cells in healthy people across ages. TCRdb fed the 5' RACE reads into MiXCR, producing one record per CDR3 protein. The table records under 2,000,000 distinct CDR3 sequences, around 50% of them present only once. Sequenced sample: blood. These TCRs come from a woman aged 40-49 years in good health. Both conserved end residues are part of each CDR3. D genes are given only for firm matches. Clone size appears in some rows only: once, few, many, or a class for an expanded clone.

v_call	d_call	cdr3_length	clone_size	j_call	cdr3_aa	cdr3_nt
TRBV9	TRBD2	19	few	TRBJ2-5	CASSGSLAGGRQPPETQYF	TGTGCCAGCAGCGGGTCCCTAGCGGGGGGACGACAACCCCCAGAGACCCAGTACTTC
TRBV20-1	NA	13	NA	TRBJ2-6	CSAVPGGANVLTF	TGCAGTGCTGTTCCGGGGGGGGCCAACGTCCTGACTTTC
TRBV29-1	NA	12	NA	TRBJ1-4	CSVATTWGKLFF	TGCAGCGTTGCTACCACATGGGGAAAACTGTTTTTT
TRBV7-2	TRBD2	11	NA	TRBJ2-4	CASSVREVQYF	TGTGCCAGCAGCGTCCGGGAGGTTCAGTACTTC
TRBV5-1	NA	13	NA	TRBJ2-7	CASNVGRAYEQYF	TGCGCCAGCAACGTGGGGCGGGCCTACGAGCAGTACTTC
TRBV24-1	TRBD2	20	NA	TRBJ2-3	CATSDEDPNNQRGEFDTQYF	TGTGCCACCAGTGACGAGGACCCAAACAACCAACGGGGGGAGTTTGATACGCAGTATTTT
TRBV20-1	TRBD2	15	NA	TRBJ2-1	CSARLTSGSYDEQFF	TGCAGTGCTAGACTAACTAGCGGCTCCTACGATGAGCAGTTCTTC
TRBV27	TRBD2	19	NA	TRBJ2-3	CASSPTRGLAGASTDTQYF	TGTGCCAGCAGCCCCACCCGTGGACTAGCGGGGGCTAGCACAGATACGCAGTATTTT
TRBV28	TRBD1	16	NA	TRBJ1-2	CASSSRLGQGKSGYTF	TGTGCCAGCAGTTCGCGTCTAGGACAGGGGAAATCTGGCTACACCTTC
TRBV7-9	TRBD2	16	NA	TRBJ2-1	CASSFPLAGTAQEQFF	TGTGCCAGCAGCTTTCCACTAGCGGGGACCGCTCAGGAGCAGTTCTTC
TRBV20-1	TRBD1	17	NA	TRBJ2-4	CSARDPPTGTDLNIQYF	TGCAGTGCTAGAGATCCCCCGACCGGGACAGATCTCAACATTCAGTACTTC
TRBV28	NA	11	few	TRBJ1-4	CASSATEKLFF	TGTGCCAGCAGTGCCACAGAAAAACTGTTTTTT
TRBV18	NA	15	NA	TRBJ1-5	CASSHRGRTNQPQHF	TGTGCCAGCTCACACCGAGGGCGGACAAATCAGCCCCAGCATTTT
TRBV4-1	TRBD1	14	NA	TRBJ1-2	CASSPDRTGYGYTF	TGCGCCAGCAGCCCGGACAGGACTGGGTATGGCTACACCTTC
TRBV2	TRBD2	15	NA	TRBJ2-1	CASSQSGGANNEQFF	TGTGCCAGCAGTCAGAGCGGGGGGGCTAACAATGAGCAGTTCTTC
TRBV29-1	TRBD1	16	NA	TRBJ2-5	CSVEGQVVPFQETQYF	TGCAGCGTCGAGGGACAGGTGGTGCCCTTCCAAGAGACCCAGTACTTC
TRBV5-1	TRBD2	14	once	TRBJ2-5	CASSSKERGETQYF	TGCGCCAGCAGCTCGAAGGAGCGGGGGGAGACCCAGTACTTC
TRBV4-1	TRBD1	17	NA	TRBJ1-4	CASSSGQGFWGNEKLFF	TGCGCCAGCAGCTCGGGACAGGGTTTTTGGGGTAATGAAAAACTGTTTTTT
TRBV4-1	NA	15	few	TRBJ2-5	CASSHPPQGEETQYF	TGCGCCAGCAGCCACCCCCCACAGGGTGAGGAGACCCAGTACTTC
TRBV24-1	TRBD1	18	few	TRBJ2-1	CATSDRPGTGVLLNEQFF	TGTGCCACCAGTGATCGTCCCGGGACAGGGGTTTTATTGAATGAGCAGTTCTTC
TRBV20-1	NA	11	few	TRBJ2-3	CSAPNTDTQYF	TGCAGTGCACCTAACACAGATACGCAGTATTTT
TRBV3-1	NA	12	few	TRBJ2-5	CASSRVPETQYF	TGTGCCAGCAGCCGAGTACCAGAGACCCAGTACTTC
TRBV6-2/TRBV6-3	NA	13	few	TRBJ2-1	CASSYSIGDEQFF	TGTGCCAGCAGTTACTCAATTGGCGATGAGCAGTTCTTC
TRBV4-2	TRBD1	16	NA	TRBJ1-2	CASSPRTGASGNGYTF	TGTGCCAGCAGCCCCCGGACAGGGGCCAGTGGTAATGGCTACACCTTC
TRBV3-1	NA	16	NA	TRBJ2-7	CASSQESGGTYNEQYF	TGTGCCAGCAGCCAAGAGAGTGGAGGCACCTACAATGAGCAGTACTTC
TRBV2	TRBD1	14	NA	TRBJ2-5	CASTGQGVLETQYF	TGTGCCAGCACAGGACAGGGGGTTCTGGAGACCCAGTACTTC
TRBV5-1	NA	16	NA	TRBJ2-1	CASSLVVTRLYNEQFF	TGCGCCAGCAGCTTGGTTGTGACCCGCTTATACAATGAGCAGTTCTTC
TRBV5-1	NA	15	NA	TRBJ1-5	CASSLGPADEQPQHF	TGCGCCAGCAGCCTGGGACCGGCCGACGAGCAGCCCCAGCATTTT
TRBV20-1	NA	16	few	TRBJ2-3	CSASGTPASSTDTQYF	TGCAGTGCTTCCGGGACTCCAGCTTCTAGCACAGATACGCAGTATTTT
TRBV6-1	TRBD2	15	NA	TRBJ2-7	CASSWTSGGNYEQYF	TGTGCCAGCAGCTGGACTAGCGGGGGAAACTACGAGCAGTACTTC
TRBV20-1	NA	17	NA	TRBJ2-7	CSASPLSGGASTYEQYF	TGCAGTGCTAGTCCCCTCTCCGGTGGGGCCTCCACCTACGAGCAGTACTTC
TRBV4-2	TRBD2	16	NA	TRBJ2-1	CASSQDRAGGYNEQFF	TGTGCCAGCAGCCAAGATCGAGCGGGGGGATACAATGAGCAGTTCTTC
TRBV29-1	NA	14	NA	TRBJ2-3	CSVEDSGYTDTQYF	TGCAGCGTTGAAGATTCGGGGTACACAGATACGCAGTATTTT
TRBV9	NA	13	NA	TRBJ2-7	CASSPRRGSEQYF	TGTGCCAGCAGCCCCCGGCGAGGGAGCGAGCAGTACTTC
TRBV10-3	TRBD1	14	NA	TRBJ1-1	CAARTGGENTEAFF	TGTGCCGCGCGGACAGGGGGAGAGAACACTGAAGCTTTCTTT
TRBV6-2/TRBV6-3	NA	16	few	TRBJ2-4	CASSPGVLLAKNIQYF	TGTGCCAGCAGCCCCGGAGTCCTCCTAGCCAAAAACATTCAGTACTTC
TRBV7-9	NA	16	NA	TRBJ2-5	CASSQNIVGSQETQYF	TGTGCCAGCAGCCAAAACATTGTGGGCAGCCAAGAGACCCAGTACTTC
TRBV10-1	NA	13	few	TRBJ2-7	CASSDTGQGEQYF	TGCGCCAGCAGTGATACAGGGCAAGGCGAGCAGTACTTC
TRBV6-2/TRBV6-3	TRBD1	15	NA	TRBJ2-7	CASSSRDRGYYEQYF	TGTGCCAGCAGTTCCCGGGACAGGGGTTACTACGAGCAGTACTTC
TRBV7-2	NA	13	few	TRBJ2-7	CASSDPWGHEQYF	TGTGCCAGCAGCGATCCTTGGGGCCACGAGCAGTACTTC
TRBV27	TRBD1	12	NA	TRBJ2-7	CAGGGQGGEQYF	TGTGCCGGCGGGGGACAGGGTGGCGAGCAGTACTTC
TRBV6-5	NA	19	NA	TRBJ2-3	CASSYPRSDSRKSTDTQYF	TGTGCCAGCAGTTACCCTCGCTCAGACAGTAGGAAGAGCACAGATACGCAGTATTTT
TRBV7-2	NA	15	few	TRBJ2-5	CASSQERDLGGEQYF	TGTGCCAGCAGCCAAGAGCGGGACCTAGGGGGAGAGCAGTACTTC
TRBV5-1	NA	15	few	TRBJ2-5	CASSNWAGAQETQYF	TGCGCCAGCAGCAACTGGGCGGGGGCCCAAGAGACCCAGTACTTC
TRBV4-2	TRBD2	18	many	TRBJ2-3	CASSQVSGGGGGTDTQYF	TGTGCCAGCAGCCAGGTCTCCGGTGGCGGGGGGGGGACAGATACGCAGTATTTT
TRBV5-1	TRBD1	14	few	TRBJ2-5	CASSRNRGIETQYF	TGCGCCAGCAGCCGTAACAGGGGGATAGAGACCCAGTACTTC
TRBV7-9	TRBD1	12	few	TRBJ1-2	CASRFDRGGYTF	TGTGCCAGCAGATTTGACAGGGGGGGCTACACCTTC
TRBV2	TRBD1	15	NA	TRBJ2-1	CASSEQGASYKEQFF	TGTGCCAGCAGTGAACAGGGGGCTTCCTACAAGGAGCAGTTCTTC
TRBV7-9	NA	12	few	TRBJ2-1	CASSIQRHEQFF	TGTGCCAGCAGCATACAACGACATGAGCAGTTCTTC
TRBV28	NA	15	few	TRBJ2-3	CASSWGQSRTDTQYF	TGTGCCAGCAGTTGGGGTCAGTCCCGCACAGATACGCAGTATTTT
TRBV7-2	TRBD2	13	NA	TRBJ2-3	CASSPREGRTQYF	TGTGCCAGCAGTCCTAGGGAGGGGCGTACGCAGTATTTT
TRBV3-1	NA	14	NA	TRBJ2-7	CASSQVLRWNEQYF	TGTGCCAGCAGCCAAGTATTAAGGTGGAATGAGCAGTACTTC
TRBV9	TRBD2	15	NA	TRBJ2-6	CASSTTSGGANVLTF	TGTGCCAGCAGCACCACTAGCGGTGGGGCCAACGTCCTGACTTTC
TRBV4-1	NA	15	once	TRBJ1-5	CASSQSDRQDQPQHF	TGCGCCAGCAGCCAATCTGACAGGCAAGATCAGCCCCAGCATTTT
TRBV5-1	TRBD2	14	many	TRBJ2-5	CASSLAGGHETQYF	TGTGCCAGCAGCTTAGCGGGGGGGCATGAGACCCAGTACTTC
TRBV5-1	NA	17	few	TRBJ2-1	CASSFPSGGGFYNEQFF	TGCGCCAGCAGCTTCCCGAGTGGTGGGGGATTCTACAATGAGCAGTTCTTC
TRBV18	TRBD1	15	NA	TRBJ2-1	CANSLAGGEINEQFF	TGTGCCAACTCACTGGCAGGGGGCGAAATAAATGAGCAGTTCTTC
TRBV15	NA	14	NA	TRBJ2-3	CATTPGGGTDTQYF	TGCGCCACCACCCCAGGTGGAGGCACAGATACGCAGTATTTT